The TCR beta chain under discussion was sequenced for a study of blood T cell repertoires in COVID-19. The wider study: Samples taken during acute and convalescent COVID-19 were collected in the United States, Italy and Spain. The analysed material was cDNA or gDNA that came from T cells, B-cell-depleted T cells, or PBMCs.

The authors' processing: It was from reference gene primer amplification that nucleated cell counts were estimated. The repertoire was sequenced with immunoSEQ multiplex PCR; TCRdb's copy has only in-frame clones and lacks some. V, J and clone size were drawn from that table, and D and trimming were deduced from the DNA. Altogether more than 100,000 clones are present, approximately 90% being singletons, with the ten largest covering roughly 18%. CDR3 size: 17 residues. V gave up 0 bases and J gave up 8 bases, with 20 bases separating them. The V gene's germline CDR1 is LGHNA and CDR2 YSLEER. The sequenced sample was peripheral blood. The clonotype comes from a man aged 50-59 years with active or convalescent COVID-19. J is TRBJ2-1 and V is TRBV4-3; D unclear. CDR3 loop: CASSQDRLKGAFDEQFF. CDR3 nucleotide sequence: TGCGCCAGCAGCCAAGATCGGTTGAAAGGAGCTTTCGATGAGCAGTTCTTC.